These 32 T cell receptor beta chains were sequenced from one sample in a study of blood T cell repertoires in COVID-19 (dated by TCRdb to the early 2020s). The receptor library was made with the immunoSEQ multiplex PCR assay. Held by TCRdb, this immuneACCESS table contains in-frame sequences only and omits some clones. Under half of the omission traces to an unresolved V gene where checked; the cause of the rest is unknown. The sample profile shows about 320,000 clones; 87% of them were found once. Around 9.3% of the sample is taken by the ten largest. Sequenced: PBMCs or T cells enriched from blood (not recorded which). These receptors came from a young woman who had recovered from COVID-19.

The genes are TRBV7-2 and TRBJ2-1; 8 bases align to TRBD2. The J segment lost 4 bases and the V segment lost 9 bases, leaving 14 bases of the junction unmatched. This CDR3 has 16 amino acids. The germline CDR1 and CDR2 sequences are SGHTA and FQGNSA. This CDR3 reads CASKLAAGRGYNEQFF. The CDR3, as DNA: TGTGCCAGTAAACTAGCGGCCGGGCGTGGGTACAATGAGCAGTTCTTC.

CDR3 DNA: TGTGCCAGCAGCTTCAGCGGTGGGTCGGGCTACAATGAGCAGTTCTTC. It encodes CASSFSGGSGYNEQFF. This chain uses TRBV7-2 with TRBJ2-1, with D tentatively TRBD2 (5 bases). Trimming stripped 3 bases from V and 3 bases from J, with 15 bases between. Germline V gene sequence: CDR1 SGHTA, CDR2 FQGNSA. This CDR3 contains 16 residues.

This rearrangement joins TRBV7-2 to TRBJ2-3; TRBD2 aligns across 8 bases. CDR1 is SGHTA, CDR2 FQGNSA, per germline. With 5 bases clipped from V and 3 bases from J, the junction kept 7 bases outside the gene matches. The CDR3 length is 15 residues. Here the CDR3 DNA reads TGTGCCAGCAGCCCTACGGGGGGGCCGACAGATACGCAGTATTTT. Translating it yields CASSPTGGPTDTQYF.

The gene calls are TRBV11-1 and TRBJ2-7; TRBD2 is a possible D gene (6 bases). Trimming cost V 5 bases and J 2 bases, with 13 bases left between them. Per the germline V gene, CDR1 is SGHAT and CDR2 is FQDESV (reference sequence). This CDR3 contains 14 residues. CDR3 residues: CASSPRTGAYEQYF. CDR3 DNA sequence: TGTGCCAGCAGCCCTAGGACGGGAGCCTACGAGCAGTACTTC.

This chain connects TRBV30 to TRBJ2-7, with TRBD1 identical over 8 bases. The CDR3 runs 16 residues. The V segment lost 3 bases and the J segment 3 bases; nucleotides outside the gene matches: 13. Per the germline V gene, CDR1 is GTSNPN and CDR2 is SVGIG (reference sequence). The DNA for the CDR3 is TGTGCCTGGAGCCCCTCCGGGACAGGAGGGCACTACGAGCAGTACTTC. This gives the protein CAWSPSGTGGHYEQYF.

V gene TRBV16 combines with J gene TRBJ2-2; possibly TRBD1 for D (6 bases). This CDR3 comprises 15 residues. CDR1 KGHSY and CDR2 FQNENV come from the germline V gene. Trimming stripped 2 bases from V and 3 bases from J, with 10 bases between. CDR3 loop: CASSQVRGHTGELFF. In nucleotides, the CDR3 is TGTGCCAGCAGCCAAGTCAGGGGCCACACCGGGGAGCTGTTTTTT.

The rearrangement uses TRBV9 and TRBJ2-3, with 9 bases that match TRBD1. The CDR3 totals 15 residues. Germline assignment: CDR1 SGDLS and CDR2 YYNGEE. The V segment lost 0 bases and the J segment 5 bases; nucleotides outside the gene matches: 4. CDR3 in DNA: TGTGCCAGCAGCGTAGGAGGGACAGGGTTAGATACGCAGTATTTT. Residues: CASSVGGTGLDTQYF.

The chain has TRBV19 and TRBJ2-7, with 8 positions matching TRBD2. The length of the CDR3 is 14 residues. CDR1 and CDR2 (germline): LNHDA, SQIVND (reference sequence). J was trimmed by 3 bases and V by 6 bases; bases with no gene match: 7. CDR3 DNA sequence: TGTGCCAGTAGCCACGGGACTAGTAGCTACGAGCAGTACTTC. This sequence encodes CASSHGTSSYEQYF.

The gene calls are TRBV9 and TRBJ1-4; 11 positions agree with TRBD1. This CDR3 region has 14 residues. The V gene end was trimmed by 3 bases and the J gene end by 7 bases; junction bases not matched to a gene: 2. Germline CDR1 SGDLS, CDR2 YYNGEE. Written as DNA, the CDR3 is TGTGCCAGCAGCGACGGGACAGGGGGTGAAAAACTGTTTTTT. Translation gives CASSDGTGGEKLFF.

This clone was detected only once. The chain joins TRBV5-1 to TRBJ2-3, with 7 bases matching TRBD2. The CDR3 loop spans 17 amino acids. Germline V gives CDR1 SGHRS, CDR2 YFSETQ. V lost 1 base, J lost 1 base, and 9 bases stayed unmatched. The CDR3 is CASSLSGGSARTDTQYF. CDR3 sequence (DNA): TGCGCCAGCAGCTTGTCGGGAGGTTCAGCCCGCACAGATACGCAGTATTTT.

V usage is TRBV5-5 and J usage is TRBJ1-2, with 7 bases identical to TRBD1. There are 15 residues in the CDR3. The V segment lost 2 bases and the J segment 2 bases; nucleotides outside the gene matches: 6. CDR1 SGHKS and CDR2 YYEKEE come from the germline V gene (reference sequence). Here the CDR3 reads CASSFSTGLNYGYTF. The CDR3 DNA sequence: TGTGCCAGCAGCTTCTCGACAGGGTTGAACTATGGCTACACCTTC.

J is TRBJ1-3 and V is TRBV7-6; D possibly corresponds to TRBD1 (6 bases). The V end was cut by 6 bases, the J end by 0 bases, with 21 bases between. Germline values: CDR1 SGHVS, CDR2 FNYEAQ. This CDR3 is 18 amino acids long. CDR3 in amino acids: CASSEGDGESGSGNTIYF. Here the CDR3 DNA reads TGTGCCAGCAGTGAGGGGGACGGCGAATCTGGCTCTGGAAACACCATATATTTT.

The rearrangement joins TRBV21-1 to TRBJ1-2; the table's D gene call, TRBD1, was not cross checked with the DNA. TRBV21-1 is termed a pseudogene. CDR3 length: 16 residues. The CDR3 is CASSKEDRDGPAEYTF. CDR3 DNA sequence: TGTGCCAGCAGCAAAGAAGACAGGGACGGGCCCGCGGAATACACCTTC.

V gene TRBV21-1 combines with J gene TRBJ2-7; whether TRBD2, the table's D call, matches the DNA was not checked. TRBV21-1 is a listed pseudogene. This CDR3 spans 19 amino acids. The CDR3 region has the DNA TGTGCCAGCAGCAAAACAGTTAACTTTCCCCAGCGGGTCTCCTACGAGCAGTACTTC. Its protein product is CASSKTVNFPQRVSYEQYF.

The gene calls are TRBV19 and TRBJ1-2; D is uncertain. Germline CDR1 is LNHDA and CDR2 is SQIVND (reference sequence). Trimming cost V 0 bases and J 5 bases, with 13 bases left between them. CDR3 length: 15 residues. This chain's CDR3 is CASSIDHGQTYGYTF. The CDR3 DNA follows: TGTGCCAGTAGTATAGATCATGGTCAGACTTATGGCTACACCTTC.

The chain couples TRBV19 to TRBJ1-5, with D tentatively TRBD1 (6 bases). Germline CDR1 and CDR2: LNHDA and SQIVND (reference sequence). The V end lost 7 bases, the J end lost 0 bases, and 13 bases lay between the germline ends. The CDR3 is 15 amino acids. The CDR3 sequence is CASNLGGHSNQPQHF. The CDR3 nucleotides are TGTGCCAGTAATCTGGGGGGGCATAGCAATCAGCCCCAGCATTTT.

This chain uses TRBV7-2 with TRBJ1-5; 10 bases line up with TRBD1. Germline values: CDR1 SGHTA, CDR2 FQGNSA. The CDR3 runs to 16 residues. J was trimmed by 6 bases and V by 5 bases; bases with no gene match: 10. The CDR3 bases are TGTGCCAGCAGCCAAAATGGACAGGGGGTTACTCAGCCCCAGCATTTT. As protein: CASSQNGQGVTQPQHF.

The CDR3 DNA follows: TGTGCCAGCAGCCGCACCGGGGGCGAGCAGTACTTC. Translation gives CASSRTGGEQYF. The rearrangement joins TRBV6-2 or TRBV6-3 to TRBJ2-7, with D tentatively TRBD2 (6 bases). This CDR3 is built from 12 residues. The germline V gene encodes CDR1 MNHEY and CDR2 SVGEGT. Trimming removed 6 bases at V and 6 bases at J, with 12 bases between.

Of note for this clone: The junction departs from the called germline gene at one end, perhaps through a read error. The chain employs TRBV29-1 and TRBJ2-1; D may be TRBD2 (6 bases). From germline, CDR1 is SQVTM and CDR2 ANQGSEA. The CDR3 has 11 residues. The CDR3 region is CSVELGTPPIF. The CDR3 bases are TGCAGCGTTGAATTGGGGACTCCCCCGATCTTC.

The V call is TRBV12-3 or TRBV12-4, the J call TRBJ1-1; D is unresolved. The CDR3 sequence is 13 residues long. V dropped 2 bases and J dropped 1 base, with 5 bases sitting between them. The DNA for the CDR3 is TGTGCCAGCAGTTTAAAGAGGAACACTGAAGCTTTCTTT. This codes for CASSLKRNTEAFF.

This clone was seen just once. The J gene is TRBJ1-2, the V gene TRBV3-1 (or the pseudogene TRBV3-2); TRBD1 matches 10 bases. Germline V gene lookup returns CDR1 LGHDT and CDR2 YNNKEL (reference sequence). V lost 10 bases and J lost 2; bases outside the gene matches: 4. This CDR3 has 13 residues. For the CDR3, the DNA is TGTGCCACCCGGGACAGGGGAAACTATGGCTACACCTTC. Its protein product is CATRDRGNYGYTF.

The chain links TRBV28 to TRBJ1-2; 8 nucleotides match TRBD1. After removal of 5 bases from V and 4 bases from J, the junction contained 15 bases not matched to a gene. This CDR3 is 17 amino acids long. Germline V gives CDR1 MDHEN, CDR2 SYDVKM. CDR3 loop: CASSPGQALLPVYGYTF. The DNA for the CDR3 is TGTGCCAGCAGTCCGGGACAGGCGCTACTACCCGTCTATGGCTACACCTTC.

The V gene is TRBV7-5, the J gene TRBJ1-4. TRBV7-5 is flagged as a pseudogene. The CDR3 extends over 14 amino acids. CDR3 sequence: CARSLVVLNEKLFF. The CDR3 DNA sequence: TGTGCCAGAAGCTTAGTCGTCCTCAATGAAAAACTGTTTTTT.

The chain carries TRBV4-3 and TRBJ2-7; tentatively, D is TRBD1 (6 bases). Germline loops: CDR1 LGHNA, CDR2 YSLEER. The CDR3 loop spans 15 amino acids. Between the trimmed V and J ends, which lost 1 base and 5 bases, there was a span of 15 bases. CDR3 coding DNA: TGCGCCAGCAGCCAAGGGACAGAGTCGAGCGACGAGCAGTACTTC. It yields the protein CASSQGTESSDEQYF.

The chain combines TRBV29-1 with TRBJ1-1; tentative D call: TRBD1 (6 bases). The V gene's germline CDR1 is SQVTM and CDR2 ANQGSEA. The CDR3 loop spans 14 amino acids. Trimming took off 6 bases at V and 4 bases at J, with 18 bases between the two ends. The CDR3 protein is CSVAAGGGITEAFF. The DNA of the CDR3 is TGCAGCGTCGCCGCAGGCGGGGGCATCACTGAAGCTTTCTTT. Combining the CDR3 with reference TRBV29-1 and TRBJ1-1 gives the whole variable domain SAVISQKPSRDICQRGTSLTIQCQVDSQVTMMFWYRQQPGQSLTLIATANQGSEATYESGFVIDKFPISRPNLTFSTLTVSNMSPEDSSIYLCSVAAGGGITEAFFGQGTRLTVV.

The chain combines TRBV25-1 with TRBJ2-7; 8 nucleotides line up with TRBD2. With 7 bases clipped from V and 6 bases from J, the junction kept 11 bases outside the gene matches. This CDR3 comprises 14 residues. The germline V gene has CDR1 MGHDK and CDR2 SYGVNS. In DNA, the CDR3 is TGTGCCAGCAACCCGAGCGGGAGTCGGGGCGAGCAGTACTTC. Translating gives CASNPSGSRGEQYF.

The chain couples TRBV7-2 to TRBJ2-3; TRBD2 might be the D (7 bases). CDR3 length: 17 residues. The germline V gene has CDR1 SGHTA and CDR2 FQGNSA. V was pared by 6 bases and J by 5 bases, with 24 bases between. CDR3 in DNA: TGTGCCAGCAGGCCCCTACGCGGGGGCCTCGGGGTAGATACGCAGTATTTT. It codes for CASRPLRGGLGVDTQYF.

In the case of this clone: Relative to the germline gene, one junction end is altered; a read error may explain this. The rearrangement uses TRBV7-3 and TRBJ1-1; D call uncertain. The CDR3 spans 13 residues. The germline gives CDR1 SGHTA, CDR2 FQGTGA. The CDR3 spells CASSLRSNAEAFF. The CDR3 nucleotides are TGTGCCAGCAGCTTACGGTCGAACGCTGAAGCTTTCTTT.

This sequence joins TRBV6-4 and TRBJ2-3; 7 nucleotides agree with TRBD1. Unmatched junction bases numbered 0, after V lost 2 bases and J lost 1 base. Per germline, CDR1 MRHNA and CDR2 SNTAGT. CDR3 length: 14 amino acids. CDR3 sequence reads: CASSDGQGTDTQYF. The CDR3 nucleotides are TGTGCCAGCAGTGACGGACAGGGCACAGATACGCAGTATTTT.

The chain joins TRBV5-1 to TRBJ2-7, with 7 bases identical to TRBD1. This CDR3 is built from 16 residues. Germline-derived CDR1 and CDR2 are SGHRS and YFSETQ. With 5 bases clipped from V and 0 bases from J, the junction kept 11 bases outside the gene matches. The CDR3 loop reads CASRLKNRGPSYEQYF. The CDR3, as DNA: TGCGCCAGCAGGTTGAAAAACAGGGGTCCCTCCTACGAGCAGTACTTC. Filled out from reference TRBV5-1 and TRBJ2-7, the complete variable domain reads KAGVTQTPRYLIKTRGQQVTLSCSPISGHRSVSWYQQTPGQGLQFLFEYFSETQRNKGNFPGRFSGRQFSNSRSEMNVSTLELGDSALYLCASRLKNRGPSYEQYFGPGTRLTVT.

This chain uses TRBV29-1 with TRBJ1-2, with 9 bases aligning to TRBD1. The germline CDR1 and CDR2 sequences are SQVTM and ANQGSEA. With 7 bases clipped from V and 8 bases from J, the junction kept 11 bases outside the gene matches. The CDR3 loop spans 13 amino acids. CDR3 DNA: TGCAGCGCCCATATAGACAGGGGGTCGGGCTACACCTTC. Encoded protein: CSAHIDRGSGYTF.

V gene TRBV4-3 combines with J gene TRBJ2-3; 12 bases are a match to TRBD2. The CDR3 runs to 16 residues. V dropped 4 bases and J dropped 2; count of bases not matched to a gene: 4. Germline CDR1 and CDR2: LGHNA and YSLEER. The CDR3 DNA reads TGCGCCAGCAGCCGGAGACTAGCGGGAGACACAGATACGCAGTATTTT. It yields the protein CASSRRLAGDTDTQYF.